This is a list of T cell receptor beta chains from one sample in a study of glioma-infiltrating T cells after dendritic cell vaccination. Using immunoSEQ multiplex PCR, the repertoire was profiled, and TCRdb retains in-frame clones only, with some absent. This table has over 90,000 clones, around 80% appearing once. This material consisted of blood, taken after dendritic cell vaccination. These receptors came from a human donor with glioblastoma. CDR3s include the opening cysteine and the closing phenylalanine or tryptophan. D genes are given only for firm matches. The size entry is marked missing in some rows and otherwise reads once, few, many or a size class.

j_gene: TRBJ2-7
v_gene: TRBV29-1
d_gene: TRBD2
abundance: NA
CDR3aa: CSVDSTSGSEQYF
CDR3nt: TGCAGCGTTGACTCGACTAGCGGGAGTGAGCAGTACTTC

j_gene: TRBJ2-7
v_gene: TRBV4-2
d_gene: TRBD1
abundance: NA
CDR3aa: CASSQGGGQGYEQYF
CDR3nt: TGTGCCAGCAGCCAAGGAGGGGGACAGGGTTACGAGCAGTACTTC

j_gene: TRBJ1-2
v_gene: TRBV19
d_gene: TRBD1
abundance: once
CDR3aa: CASRYRGHYGYTF
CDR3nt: TGTGCCAGTAGATACAGGGGACACTATGGCTACACCTTC

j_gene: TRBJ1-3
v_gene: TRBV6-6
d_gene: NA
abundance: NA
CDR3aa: CASSLHPSSGNTIYF
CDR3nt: TGTGCCAGCAGCCTGCACCCGAGCTCTGGAAACACCATATATTTT

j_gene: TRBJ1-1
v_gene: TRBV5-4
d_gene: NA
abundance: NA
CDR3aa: CASSRAGASIITEAFF
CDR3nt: TGTGCCAGCAGCCGCGCTGGGGCTTCTATAATTACTGAAGCTTTCTTT

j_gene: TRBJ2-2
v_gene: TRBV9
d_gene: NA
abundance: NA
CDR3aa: CASKGGQDTGELFF
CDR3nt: TGTGCCAGCAAGGGGGGGCAGGACACCGGGGAGCTGTTTTTT

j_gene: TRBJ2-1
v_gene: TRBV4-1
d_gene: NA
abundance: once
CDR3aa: CASSPSPRAAHSSYNEQFF
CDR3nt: TGCGCCAGCAGCCCGAGCCCCAGGGCCGCCCACAGCTCCTACAATGAGCAGTTCTTC

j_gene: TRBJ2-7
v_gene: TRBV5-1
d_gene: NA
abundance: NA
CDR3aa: CASSLLANALYEQYF
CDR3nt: TGCGCCAGCAGCTTGTTAGCCAACGCGCTCTACGAGCAGTACTTC

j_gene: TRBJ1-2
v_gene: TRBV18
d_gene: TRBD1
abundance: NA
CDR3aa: CASSPQGQAEINYGYTF
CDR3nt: TGTGCCAGCTCACCCCAAGGACAGGCGGAGATTAACTATGGCTACACCTTC

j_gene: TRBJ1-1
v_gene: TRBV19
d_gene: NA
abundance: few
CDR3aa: CASSMMGGNTEAFF
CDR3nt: TGTGCCAGTAGTATGATGGGGGGGAACACTGAAGCTTTCTTT

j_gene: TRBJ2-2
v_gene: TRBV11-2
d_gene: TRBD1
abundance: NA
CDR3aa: CASSKGQANTGELFF
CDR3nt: TGTGCCAGCAGCAAGGGACAGGCGAACACCGGGGAGCTGTTTTTT

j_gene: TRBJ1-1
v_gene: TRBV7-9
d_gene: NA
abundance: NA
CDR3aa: CASSLSLNTEAFF
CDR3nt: TGTGCCAGCAGCCTCTCCTTAAACACTGAAGCTTTCTTT

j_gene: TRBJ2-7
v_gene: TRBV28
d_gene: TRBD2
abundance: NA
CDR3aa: CASSVAGGFRELGEQYF
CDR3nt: TGTGCCAGCAGTGTAGCGGGTGGCTTCCGGGAGTTGGGGGAGCAGTACTTC

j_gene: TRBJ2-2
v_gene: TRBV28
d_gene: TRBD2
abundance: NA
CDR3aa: CASSLGLAGDAGELFF
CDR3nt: TGTGCCAGCAGTTTGGGACTAGCGGGAGACGCCGGGGAGCTGTTTTTT

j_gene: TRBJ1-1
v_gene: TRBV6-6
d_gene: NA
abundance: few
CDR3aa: CASRKGGANTEAFF
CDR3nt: TGTGCCAGCAGAAAGGGGGGGGCGAACACTGAAGCTTTCTTT

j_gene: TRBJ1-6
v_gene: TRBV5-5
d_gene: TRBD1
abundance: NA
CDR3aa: CASSRTPVDRVNSPLHF
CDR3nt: TGTGCCAGCAGCAGGACCCCGGTAGACAGGGTGAATTCACCCCTCCACTTT

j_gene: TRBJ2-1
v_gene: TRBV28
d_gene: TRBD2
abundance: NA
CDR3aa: CASPPRGLGLSEQFF
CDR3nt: TGTGCCAGCCCTCCGCGGGGACTAGGGCTTAGTGAGCAGTTCTTC

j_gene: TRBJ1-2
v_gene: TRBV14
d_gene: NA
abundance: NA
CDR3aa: CASSPLTPMGTGNRGYTF
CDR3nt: TGTGCCAGCAGCCCCTTAACTCCGATGGGAACAGGGAATAGAGGCTACACCTTC

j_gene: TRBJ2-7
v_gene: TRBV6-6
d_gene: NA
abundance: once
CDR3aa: CASNPPPARGGEQYF
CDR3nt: TGTGCCAGCAACCCCCCGCCTGCGAGGGGAGGCGAGCAGTACTTC

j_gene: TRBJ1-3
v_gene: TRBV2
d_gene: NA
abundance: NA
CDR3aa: CASSTDIGNTIYF
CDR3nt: TGTGCCAGCAGTACAGACATTGGAAACACCATATATTTT

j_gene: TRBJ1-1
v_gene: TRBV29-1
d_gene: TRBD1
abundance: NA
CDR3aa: CSVQTGTGGRAFF
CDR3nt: TGCAGCGTCCAAACCGGGACAGGAGGTCGGGCTTTCTTT

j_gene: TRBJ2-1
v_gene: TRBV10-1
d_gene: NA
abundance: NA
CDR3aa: CASSEWTESSYNEQFF
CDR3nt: TGCGCCAGCAGTGAGTGGACAGAGAGCTCCTACAATGAGCAGTTCTTC

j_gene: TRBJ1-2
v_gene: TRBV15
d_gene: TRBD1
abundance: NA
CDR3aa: CATSRGLDRAYGYTF
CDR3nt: TGTGCCACCAGCAGAGGGCTGGACAGGGCCTATGGCTACACCTTC

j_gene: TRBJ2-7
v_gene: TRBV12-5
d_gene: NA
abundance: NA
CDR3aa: CASGSPKEQSSYEQYF
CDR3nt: TGTGCTAGTGGTTCCCCTAAGGAACAGAGCTCCTACGAGCAGTACTTC

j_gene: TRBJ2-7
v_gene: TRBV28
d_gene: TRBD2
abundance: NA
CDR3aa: CASSSPTTSGRYYEQYF
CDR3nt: TGTGCCAGCAGTTCGCCCACAACTAGCGGACGTTACTACGAGCAGTACTTC

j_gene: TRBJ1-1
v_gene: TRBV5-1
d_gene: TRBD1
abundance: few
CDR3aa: CASSRQGENTEAFF
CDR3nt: TGCGCCAGCAGCAGGCAGGGGGAAAACACTGAAGCTTTCTTT

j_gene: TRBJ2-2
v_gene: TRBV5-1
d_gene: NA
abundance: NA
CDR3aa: CASSLQGVDTGELFF
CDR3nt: TGCGCCAGCAGCTTACAGGGAGTGGACACCGGGGAGCTGTTTTTT

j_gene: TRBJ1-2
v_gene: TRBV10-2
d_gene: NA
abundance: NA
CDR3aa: CASSEVGVYGYTF
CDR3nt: TGCGCCAGCAGTGAGGTGGGAGTCTATGGCTACACCTTC

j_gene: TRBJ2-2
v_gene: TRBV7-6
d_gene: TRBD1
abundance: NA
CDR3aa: CASSQSFGTAGSTGELFF
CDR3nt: TGTGCCAGCAGCCAGAGCTTCGGGACAGCTGGGAGCACCGGGGAGCTGTTTTTT

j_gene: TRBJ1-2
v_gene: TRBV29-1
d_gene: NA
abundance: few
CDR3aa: CSATGGAMGYTF
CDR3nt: TGCAGCGCCACTGGGGGGGCCATGGGCTACACCTTC

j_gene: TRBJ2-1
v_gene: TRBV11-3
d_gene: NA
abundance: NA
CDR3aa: CASSLLGAEQFF
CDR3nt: TGTGCCAGCAGCTTATTGGGGGCAGAGCAGTTCTTC

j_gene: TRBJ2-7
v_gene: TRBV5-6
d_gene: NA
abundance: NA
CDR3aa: CASSFGRRAYEQYF
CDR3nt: TGTGCCAGCAGCTTCGGGCGGAGGGCCTACGAGCAGTACTTC

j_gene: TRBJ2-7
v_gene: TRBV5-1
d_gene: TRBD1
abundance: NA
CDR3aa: CASSLGQGADEQYF
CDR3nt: TGCGCCAGCAGCTTGGGACAGGGGGCCGACGAGCAGTACTTC

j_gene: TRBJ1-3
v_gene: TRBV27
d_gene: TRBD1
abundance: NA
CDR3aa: CASSPRDSSGNTIYF
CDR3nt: TGTGCCAGCAGTCCCCGGGACAGCTCTGGAAACACCATATATTTT

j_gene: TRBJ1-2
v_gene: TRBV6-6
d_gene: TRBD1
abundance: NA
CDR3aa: CASSSGTVFSGYTF
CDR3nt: TGTGCCAGCAGTTCCGGGACAGTCTTCTCTGGCTACACCTTC

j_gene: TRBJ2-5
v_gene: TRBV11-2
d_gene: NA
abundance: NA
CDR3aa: CASSPSPGWAQYF
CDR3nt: TGTGCCAGCAGCCCTAGCCCGGGGTGGGCCCAGTACTTC

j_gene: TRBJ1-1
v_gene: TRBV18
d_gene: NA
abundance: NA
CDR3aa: CASSQSLDTEAFF
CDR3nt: TGTGCCAGCTCACAGAGCCTTGACACTGAAGCTTTCTTT

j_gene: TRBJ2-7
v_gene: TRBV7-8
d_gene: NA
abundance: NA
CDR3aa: CASSPSIYEQYF
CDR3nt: TGTGCCAGCAGCCCAAGCATATACGAGCAGTACTTC

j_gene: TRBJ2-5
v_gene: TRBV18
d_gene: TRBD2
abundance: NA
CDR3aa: CASSPPATSVETQYF
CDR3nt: TGTGCCAGCTCACCCCCCGCGACTAGCGTAGAGACCCAGTACTTC